This T cell receptor beta chain was retrieved from a study of blood T cells in healthy people across ages. Study-level points and caveats: Both naive CD4+ cell counts and diversity were greater in long-lived donors than in aged donors.

This clonotype was observed a few times. What it binds is not known. Trimming pared 4 bases from V and 0 bases from J, leaving 10 bases between. This CDR3 spans 14 amino acids. The germline CDR1 and CDR2 sequences are MDHEN and SYDVKM. Healthy Russian Caucasian donors spanned ages roughly 6 to 90 years. Each donor's blood draw was approximately 10 milliliters of peripheral blood. Primed by a sample-barcoded 5' primer and a J-beta primer mix, a second PCR proceeded for about 7 to 11 cycles. Unique molecular identifiers of 12 random nucleotides labeled each cDNA. TCRdb processed the 5' RACE reads anew with MiXCR; each CDR3 protein has one entry. Among about 1.8 million distinct CDR3 sequences listed, 49% were seen once.

This clonotype was obtained from a woman aged 35 to 49 in good health. The V and J genes are TRBV28 and TRBJ2-7, with D unclear. The sample comprised blood. CDR3 sequence: CASSSMTSSYEQYF. The CDR3 region has the DNA TGTGCCAGCAGTTCCATGACGAGCTCCTACGAGCAGTACTTC.